Presented here are 30 T cell receptor beta chains from one specimen sequenced in a study of T cell repertoires in cytomegalovirus infection (dated by TCRdb to about 2019). Sequencing instrument: Illumina HiSeq 1500. The public reads were reprocessed in TCRdb via fastp at Q25 and MiXCR, keeping in-frame beta chains. For every CDR3 protein sequence, its rows merge into one entry that carries the most common genes and DNA. Present in this sample are hundreds of thousands of distinct CDR3 sequences, 20% to 30% of which were seen just once. The biggest ten clones account for 7.5% to 9% of the sample. Sequences were obtained from CD8+ T cells from PBMCs. These receptors originate from a human donor in good health (CMV status not recorded). Some clones in this sample may be carry-over from other donors' samples.

This clonotype was counted between two and nine times. The genes are TRBV19 and TRBJ1-2, with no clear D. CDR1 and CDR2 (germline): LNHDA, SQIVND (reference sequence). The V end was cut by 3 bases, the J end by 5 bases, with 13 bases between. This CDR3 is 14 amino acids long. In DNA form, the CDR3 reads TGTGCCAGTAGTATTTTTGCTCGCGAGTATGGCTACACCTTC. As protein: CASSIFAREYGYTF. Full variable domain (missing parts from reference TRBV19 and TRBJ1-2): DGGITQSPKYLFRKEGQNVTLSCEQNLNHDAMYWYRQDPGQGLRLIYYSQIVNDFQKGDIAEGYSVSREKKESFPLTVTSAQKNPTAFYLCASSIFAREYGYTFGSGTRLTVV.

J is TRBJ1-2 and V is TRBV29-1, with 7 bases aligning to TRBD1. The germline CDR1 and CDR2 sequences are SQVTM and ANQGSEA. CDR3 length: 13 amino acids. J was trimmed by 5 bases and V by 7 bases; bases with no gene match: 10. The CDR3 DNA follows: TGCAGCGCCCGGGACAGAGCGTTTTATGGCTACACCTTC. Protein: CSARDRAFYGYTF.

This clonotype was seen ten or more times. The V gene is TRBV12-3 or TRBV12-4, the J gene TRBJ1-1; D not certain. The CDR3 sequence is 15 residues long. V lost 2 bases and J lost 1, with 11 bases in between. CDR3 protein: CASSLLTLRNTEAFF. CDR3 nucleotide sequence: TGTGCCAGCAGTTTATTAACGCTTCGGAACACTGAAGCTTTCTTT.

This clonotype was picked up many times. The V call is TRBV28, the J call TRBJ2-1; D is perhaps TRBD1 or TRBD2 (5 bases each). Looked up from germline, CDR1 is MDHEN and CDR2 is SYDVKM. This CDR3 has 19 amino acids. V was trimmed by 3 bases and J by 0 bases, leaving 21 bases between them. The CDR3: CASSFLGRDGLSSYNEQFF. For the CDR3, the DNA is TGTGCCAGCAGTTTCCTTGGACGGGACGGACTTAGCTCCTACAATGAGCAGTTCTTC. The full variable domain, completed using reference TRBV28 and TRBJ2-1, is DVKVTQSSRYLVKRTGEKVFLECVQDMDHENMFWYRQDPGLGLRLIYFSYDVKMKEKGDIPEGYSVSREKKERFSLILESASTNQTSMYLCASSFLGRDGLSSYNEQFFGPGTRLTVL.

This clonotype was counted many times. The chain links TRBV7-2 to TRBJ2-3; D remains unclear. The germline gives CDR1 SGHTA, CDR2 FQGNSA. This CDR3 has 17 residues. Trimming removed 2 bases at V and 2 bases at J, with 17 bases between. The CDR3 is CASSLLGTAATTDTQYF. For the CDR3, the DNA is TGTGCCAGCAGCTTATTGGGCACGGCTGCCACCACAGATACGCAGTATTTT.

This rearrangement joins TRBV29-1 to TRBJ2-1, with D perhaps given as TRBD1 or TRBD2 (5 bases each). This CDR3 has 12 residues. CDR1 is SQVTM, CDR2 ANQGSEA, per germline. V lost 8 bases and J 6 bases, leaving 14 bases between the germline ends. The CDR3 spells CSFFQGVNEQFF. The DNA of the CDR3 is TGCAGCTTTTTCCAGGGAGTCAATGAGCAGTTCTTC.

This clonotype has ten or more counts. The V and J genes are TRBV6-2 or TRBV6-3 and TRBJ1-5; D not resolved. V lost 1 base and J lost 2, with 3 bases in between. Looked up from germline, CDR1 is MNHEY and CDR2 is SVGEGT. The CDR3 spans 13 residues. CDR3: CASSYFRNQPQHF. The CDR3 DNA sequence: TGTGCCAGCAGTTACTTTCGCAATCAGCCCCAGCATTTT.

The chain links TRBV20-1 to TRBJ1-2; D not resolved. Trimming removed 0 bases at V and 7 bases at J, with 6 bases between. Germline V gene lookup returns CDR1 DFQATT and CDR2 SNEGSKA (reference sequence). The CDR3 loop spans 11 amino acids. CDR3 protein: CSARDPFGYTF. The DNA of the CDR3 is TGCAGTGCTAGAGACCCTTTTGGCTACACCTTC.

This chain connects TRBV14 to TRBJ1-5; TRBD1 is a possible D gene (5 bases). Per the germline V gene, CDR1 is SGHDN and CDR2 is FVKESK. V lost 1 base and J 4 bases, leaving 14 bases between the germline ends. CDR3 length: 16 residues. CDR3 sequence: CASSQGNGGGNQPQHF. The CDR3 DNA sequence: TGTGCCAGCAGCCAAGGCAACGGGGGAGGAAATCAGCCCCAGCATTTT.

A note on this clonotype: This may come from a read error, since a much larger clone is one base off. The chain has TRBV7-4 and TRBJ2-7; D is uncertain. Looked up from germline, CDR1 is SGHVT and CDR2 is SQSDAQ. The V end was cut by 3 bases, the J end by 0 bases, with 12 bases between. The CDR3 sequence is 15 residues long. The CDR3 reads CASSFWSESSYEQYF. The DNA of the CDR3 is TGTGCCAGCAGCTTTTGGAGCGAGAGCTCCTACGAGCAGTACTTC.

This clonotype was recorded a few times. This chain connects TRBV5-6 to TRBJ2-1; TRBD1 aligns across 7 bases. Germline V lookup: CDR1 SGHDT, CDR2 YYEEEE. Trimming at V came to 3 bases and at J to 3 bases, leaving 6 bases not matched to a gene. CDR3 length: 15 residues. The DNA of the CDR3 is TGTGCCAGCAGCTCGTCACAGGGGTACTACAATGAGCAGTTCTTC. Residues: CASSSSQGYYNEQFF.

This clonotype has only one observation. The chain couples TRBV7-9 to TRBJ2-1; 8 positions agree with TRBD2. Germline CDR1 reads SEHNR; CDR2 reads FQNEAQ (reference sequence). J was trimmed by 5 bases and V by 7 bases; bases with no gene match: 16. CDR3 length equals 17 residues. This chain's CDR3 is CASTRGGGGGDDNEQFF. DNA of the CDR3: TGTGCCAGCACCCGGGGGGGGGGGGGGGGCGACGACAATGAGCAGTTCTTC.

The table lists this clonotype with a few counts. This rearrangement joins TRBV7-3 to TRBJ2-7; tentatively, D is TRBD2 (6 bases). This CDR3 contains 14 residues. Germline V CDR1 and CDR2: SGHTA, FQGTGA. The V end was cut by 5 bases, the J end by 3 bases, with 14 bases between. The chain's CDR3 is CASSRRDLNYEQYV. CDR3 coding DNA: TGTGCCAGCAGCCGCCGGGACTTAAACTACGAGCAGTACGTC.

J is TRBJ2-1 and V is TRBV11-2; D is undetermined. CDR1 and CDR2 from the germline V gene are SGHAT and FQNNGV. The CDR3 is 15 residues long. V gave up 5 bases and J gave up 10 bases, with 21 bases separating them. CDR3 amino acids: CASSPPTMLRWEQFF. The CDR3 DNA follows: TGTGCCAGCAGCCCCCCCACGATGCTAAGATGGGAGCAGTTCTTC.

This clonotype was recorded many times. The chain links TRBV25-1 to TRBJ2-2; D remains ambiguous. The V gene's germline CDR1 is MGHDK and CDR2 SYGVNS. The CDR3 consists of 11 residues. V was pared by 8 bases and J by 3 bases, with 4 bases between. CDR3 loop: CASGDTGELFF. CDR3 DNA sequence: TGTGCCAGCGGGGACACCGGGGAGCTGTTTTTT.

In this sample, this clonotype turned up a few times. This chain connects TRBV20-1 to TRBJ1-2; 12 bases fit TRBD1. From germline, CDR1 is DFQATT and CDR2 SNEGSKA (reference sequence). This CDR3 comprises 15 residues. Trimming cost V 0 bases and J 3 bases; bases outside gene matches: 2. CDR3 sequence (DNA): TGCAGTGCTAGAGACGGGACAGGGGGCGACTATGGCTACACCTTC. It codes for CSARDGTGGDYGYTF.

This clonotype appeared many times. J is TRBJ2-1 and V is TRBV20-1; D may be TRBD2 (6 bases). V shed 0 bases and J shed 7 bases, with 13 bases lying between them. The CDR3 is 14 amino acids. Germline CDR1 is DFQATT and CDR2 is SNEGSKA (reference sequence). CDR3 nucleotides: TGCAGTGCTAGAGACAACTTCCGGGGGAATGAGCAGTTCTTC. This encodes CSARDNFRGNEQFF.

This rearrangement joins TRBV7-4 to TRBJ2-1; D not resolved. The V and J ends lost 5 bases and 4 bases respectively, with 12 bases between them. Germline CDR1 and CDR2: SGHVT and SQSDAQ. The CDR3 is made up of 14 amino acids. DNA of the CDR3: TGTGCCAGCAGCCATGAAATTGGATACAATGAGCAGTTCTTC. It is translated as CASSHEIGYNEQFF.

This clonotype was seen a few times. The V gene is TRBV19, the J gene TRBJ2-3, with D hard to call. This CDR3 region has 12 residues. With 3 bases removed from V and 4 bases from J, the gap between germline ends came to 5 bases. Germline V gene sequence: CDR1 LNHDA, CDR2 SQIVND (reference sequence). The DNA for the CDR3 is TGTGCCAGTAGTATCAGCGCAGATACGCAGTATTTT. Residues: CASSISADTQYF.

The rearrangement uses TRBV6-2 or TRBV6-3 and TRBJ2-3, with TRBD1 matching over 8 bases. The CDR3 spans 13 residues. V was clipped by 5 bases and J by 4 bases; unmatched bases: 2. CDR1 and CDR2 from the germline V gene are MNHEY and SVGEGT. CDR3 loop: CASSQGAADTQYF. Here the CDR3 DNA reads TGTGCCAGCAGTCAGGGGGCGGCAGATACGCAGTATTTT.

This clonotype came up a few times. This chain uses TRBV7-6 with TRBJ2-2; tentatively, D is TRBD2 (5 bases). V lost 10 bases and J lost 0, with 15 bases in between. The CDR3 is made up of 15 amino acids. Germline V gives CDR1 SGHVS, CDR2 FNYEAQ. This chain's CDR3 is CAMDWAHANTGELFF. CDR3 DNA: TGTGCCATGGACTGGGCGCACGCGAACACCGGGGAGCTGTTTTTT.

The table lists this clonotype with a few counts. CDR3 residues: CASSLPDVAGEVYEQYF. In nucleotides, the CDR3 is TGTGCCAGCAGCCTCCCCGACGTAGCGGGGGAAGTCTACGAGCAGTACTTC. The J gene is TRBJ2-7, the V gene TRBV14; 9 bases are a match to TRBD2. Unmatched junction bases numbered 13, after V lost 4 bases and J lost 3 bases. The CDR3 length is 17 residues. Germline values: CDR1 SGHDN, CDR2 FVKESK.

The gene calls are TRBV19 and TRBJ1-2; possible D gene TRBD1, 6 bases. Germline CDR1 LNHDA, CDR2 SQIVND (reference sequence). V was shortened by 6 bases and J by 5 bases, with 13 bases between the two germline ends. This CDR3 is built from 13 residues. CDR3 residues: CASRFGGDYGYTF. CDR3 in DNA: TGTGCCAGTAGATTCGGGGGCGATTATGGCTACACCTTC.

The chain employs TRBV14 and TRBJ2-7; TRBD2 aligns across 8 bases. Trimming at V came to 10 bases and at J to 4 bases, leaving 9 bases not matched to a gene. Germline CDR1 and CDR2: SGHDN and FVKESK. This CDR3 contains 13 residues. The CDR3 spells CATRAGGEYEQYF. DNA of the CDR3: TGTGCCACCCGGGCGGGGGGCGAGTACGAGCAGTACTTC.

This clonotype has a count of ten or more. This sequence joins TRBV7-9 and TRBJ1-4; no reliable D call. V shed 5 bases and J shed 15 bases, with 16 bases lying between them. CDR3 size: 12 residues. The germline CDR1 and CDR2 sequences are SEHNR and FQNEAQ (reference sequence). The CDR3 spells CASSDDSRGLFF. The CDR3 nucleotides read TGTGCCAGCAGCGATGACTCCCGGGGATTGTTTTTT.

V gene TRBV6-1 combines with J gene TRBJ2-7; 13 nucleotides match TRBD2. V trimming: 6 bases; J trimming: 5 bases; junction bases outside the gene matches: 7. Germline-derived CDR1 and CDR2 are MNHNS and SASEGT. This CDR3 spans 15 amino acids. CDR3 nucleotide sequence: TGTGCCAGCAGACGTACTAGCGGGGGGGCACACGAGCAGTACGTC. Translating it yields CASRRTSGGAHEQYV.

This clonotype was picked up many times. CDR3 sequence reads: CASSPGTTKDQPQHF. The CDR3 region has the DNA TGTGCCAGCAGTCCAGGGACAACTAAAGATCAGCCCCAGCATTTT. V is TRBV28 and J is TRBJ1-5, with D maybe TRBD1 (6 bases). The CDR3 is 15 residues long. V was shortened by 5 bases and J by 5 bases, with 16 bases between the two germline ends. Germline CDR1 and CDR2: MDHEN and SYDVKM.

The genes are TRBV5-5 and TRBJ2-2, with D perhaps matching TRBD2 (5 bases). This CDR3 comprises 16 residues. The V end lost 1 base, the J end lost 7 bases, and 17 bases lay between the germline ends. Per germline, CDR1 SGHKS and CDR2 YYEKEE (reference sequence). CDR3 region: CASSLRYGVVVGELFF. CDR3 in DNA: TGTGCCAGCAGCTTGCGGTACGGGGTCGTGGTCGGGGAGCTGTTTTTT. Together with reference TRBV5-5 and TRBJ2-2, the CDR3 gives the full variable domain: DAGVTQSPTHLIKTRGQQVTLRCSPISGHKSVSWYQQVLGQGPQFIFQYYEKEERGRGNFPDRFSARQFPNYSSELNVNALLLGDSALYLCASSLRYGVVVGELFFGEGSRLTVL.

The chain carries TRBV27 and TRBJ1-5; no clear D. This CDR3 has 15 amino acids. Trimming removed 0 bases at V and 3 bases at J, with 9 bases between. Germline V gives CDR1 MNHEY, CDR2 SMNVEV (reference sequence). CDR3 amino acids: CASSLSSGFNQPQHF. The CDR3 DNA reads TGTGCCAGCAGTTTATCGTCGGGGTTCAATCAGCCCCAGCATTTT.

Regarding this clonotype: A much bigger clone sits one base away, suggesting this may be a read error. The conserved final phenylalanine or tryptophan is absent from the CDR3, which likely points to a read error. V gene TRBV7-2 combines with J gene TRBJ1-2, with 9 bases identical to TRBD1. J gave up 1 base and V 1 base, and 7 bases lay outside the gene matches. Germline V gives CDR1 SGHTA, CDR2 FQGNSA. The CDR3 is made up of 17 amino acids. CDR3 coding DNA: TGTGCCAGCAGCTTAGTAGGAGGGACAGGGCTTAACTATGGCTACACCTGC. Translated, it gives CASSLVGGTGLNYGYTC.